The 15 T cell receptor beta chains listed next were all sequenced from one sample in a study of T cells in Graves' hyperthyroidism and ophthalmopathy. TCR beta CDR3 regions were amplified from RNA. HTBI primers were used for first-round RT-PCR of the TCR CDR3. TCRdb fed the multiplex PCR reads into MiXCR, producing one record per CDR3 protein. Here the sample spans about 380,000 distinct CDR3 sequences, 15% to 20% being singletons. Sequences were obtained from blood. The receptors were sampled from a young man with Graves' ophthalmopathy.

Many counts were recorded for this clonotype. The rearrangement links TRBV7-2 to TRBJ2-5, with 7 bases fitting TRBD1. Trimming at V came to 3 bases and at J to 6 bases, leaving 1 base not matched to a gene. This CDR3 is 12 amino acids long. The germline gives CDR1 SGHTA, CDR2 FQGNSA. DNA for the CDR3: TGTGCCAGCAGCTTCAGGGGGAAGACCCAGTACTTC. It encodes CASSFRGKTQYF.

This clonotype was recorded at least ten times. The chain carries TRBV18 and TRBJ1-1; D unresolved. The CDR3 is 13 amino acids. Trimming left V 3 bases short and J 1 base short, with 6 bases between. Germline V gene lookup returns CDR1 KGHSH and CDR2 LQKENI. CDR3: CASSPETNTEAFF. The DNA of the CDR3 is TGTGCCAGCTCACCTGAGACGAACACTGAAGCTTTCTTT.

This clonotype was recorded at least ten times. The V gene is TRBV12-3 or TRBV12-4, the J gene TRBJ1-5; TRBD1 is a possible D gene (5 bases). V was clipped by 3 bases and J by 7 bases, with 13 bases between them. CDR3 length: 14 amino acids. The CDR3 protein is CASSLEEGNQPQHF. CDR3 nucleotides: TGTGCCAGCAGTTTGGAAGAGGGGAACCAGCCCCAGCATTTT.

This clonotype was counted at least ten times. The chain has TRBV12-3 or TRBV12-4 and TRBJ2-7; 7 bases align to TRBD2. After removal of 3 bases from V and 3 bases from J, the junction contained 5 bases not matched to a gene. This CDR3 contains 14 residues. In DNA, the CDR3 is TGTGCCAGCAGTTTTGATCGGGGGGACTACGAGCAGTACTTC. Residues: CASSFDRGDYEQYF.

The chain links TRBV24-1 to TRBJ2-7, with TRBD1 matching over 9 bases. There are 15 residues in the CDR3. Per germline, CDR1 KGHDR and CDR2 SFDVKD. Trimming at V came to 4 bases and at J to 0 bases, leaving 3 bases not matched to a gene. The chain's CDR3 is CATSDNRGPSYEQYF. The DNA of the CDR3 is TGTGCCACCAGTGACAACAGGGGGCCCTCCTACGAGCAGTACTTC.

With respect to this clonotype: A clone one base away is much larger, so this may be a read error. The J gene is TRBJ1-1, the V gene TRBV12-3 or TRBV12-4, with 9 bases identical to TRBD1. The CDR3 consists of 13 residues. This CDR3 is CAGSSTGGTVSFF. For the CDR3, the DNA is TGTGCCGGCAGCTCTACAGGGGGCACGGTGTCTTTCTTT.

This chain uses TRBV6-1 with TRBJ1-1; 9 positions match TRBD1. This CDR3 has 13 residues. CDR1 MNHNS and CDR2 SASEGT come from the germline V gene. V lost 7 bases and J lost 5; bases outside the gene matches: 5. Here the CDR3 reads CASTGQGWTEAFF. The CDR3 bases are TGTGCCAGCACCGGACAGGGGTGGACTGAAGCTTTCTTT.

Concerning this clonotype: Since a much larger clone is just one base distant, this may be a read error. V gene TRBV12-3 or TRBV12-4 combines with J gene TRBJ1-1; a weak D match, TRBD1 (5 bases). The CDR3 has 10 amino acids. The chain's CDR3 is CVSGGGEAFF. DNA for the CDR3: TGTGTCAGCGGCGGGGGGGAAGCTTTCTTT.

This clonotype was seen more than once but under ten times. The chain uses TRBV29-1 and TRBJ1-2, with D possibly matching TRBD1 (6 bases). There are 14 residues in the CDR3. Germline CDR1 SQVTM, CDR2 ANQGSEA. The V end was cut by 3 bases, the J end by 0 bases, with 11 bases between. This CDR3 reads CSVERQGTNYGYTF. CDR3 nucleotides: TGCAGCGTTGAGCGGCAGGGGACTAACTATGGCTACACCTTC.

Remarks on this clonotype: Given a much more abundant clone one base away, this may be a read error. V usage is TRBV12-3 or TRBV12-4 and J usage is TRBJ1-2; D perhaps matches TRBD1 (5 bases). This CDR3 is built from 12 residues. The CDR3 bases are TGTGCCAGCAGTGCGACAGACTATGACTACACCTTC. This codes for CASSATDYDYTF.

The chain combines TRBV27 with TRBJ1-2; D not certain. Germline lookup yields CDR1 MNHEY and CDR2 SMNVEV (reference sequence). V was shortened by 0 bases and J by 6 bases, with 14 bases between the two germline ends. The CDR3 spans 15 residues. The CDR3 DNA reads as TGTGCCAGCAGTTTATCCCTCGGGGTAGGGCATGGCTACACCTTC. Protein product: CASSLSLGVGHGYTF.

Many counts were recorded for this clonotype. This sequence joins TRBV7-3 and TRBJ1-2; 8 bases align to TRBD1. The CDR3 is made up of 17 amino acids. Germline CDR1 is SGHTA and CDR2 is FQGTGA. Germline trimming cut 5 bases from V and 2 bases from J; bases unmatched to any gene: 13. The chain's CDR3 is CASSLSPDRADNYGYTF. The CDR3 bases are TGTGCCAGCAGCCTCTCCCCGGACAGGGCAGACAACTATGGCTACACCTTC.

In its sample, this clonotype was seen many times. The chain employs TRBV13 and TRBJ1-1, with D possibly being TRBD1 (5 bases). The CDR3 contains 15 residues. The V and J ends lost 1 base and 5 bases respectively, with 14 bases between them. Germline assignment: CDR1 PRHDT and CDR2 FYEKMQ (reference sequence). For the CDR3, the DNA is TGTGCCAGCAGCTTAGATGGGGGAGAGGGGACTGAAGCTTTCTTT. As protein: CASSLDGGEGTEAFF.

This clonotype has a count of ten or more. The CDR3 DNA follows: TGCGCCAGCAGCTTGGGAGGGATAGGACTTAATCAGCCCCAGCATTTT. It encodes CASSLGGIGLNQPQHF. The chain couples TRBV5-1 to TRBJ1-5; D ambiguous. Trimming took 0 bases from V and 4 from J, leaving 14 bases between them. Per germline, CDR1 SGHRS and CDR2 YFSETQ. There are 16 residues in the CDR3.

To note about this clonotype: One end of the junction is discordant with germline, which a read error may explain. The chain links TRBV25-1 to TRBJ2-2; a possible D gene is TRBD1 (6 bases). The CDR3 covers 19 residues. Germline CDR1 MGHDK, CDR2 SYGVNS. This chain's CDR3 is CASMGSSSEAGANTGEPFF. The CDR3 DNA follows: TGTGCCAGCATGGGGTCCAGCAGTGAAGCAGGGGCGAACACCGGGGAGCCGTTTTTT. Supplemented by reference TRBV25-1 and TRBJ2-2, the full variable domain reads EADIYQTPRYLVIGTGKKITLECSQTMGHDKMYWYQQDPGMELHLIHYSYGVNSTEKGDLSSESTVSRIRTEHFPLTLESARPSHTSQYLCASMGSSSEAGANTGEPFFGEGSRLTVL.